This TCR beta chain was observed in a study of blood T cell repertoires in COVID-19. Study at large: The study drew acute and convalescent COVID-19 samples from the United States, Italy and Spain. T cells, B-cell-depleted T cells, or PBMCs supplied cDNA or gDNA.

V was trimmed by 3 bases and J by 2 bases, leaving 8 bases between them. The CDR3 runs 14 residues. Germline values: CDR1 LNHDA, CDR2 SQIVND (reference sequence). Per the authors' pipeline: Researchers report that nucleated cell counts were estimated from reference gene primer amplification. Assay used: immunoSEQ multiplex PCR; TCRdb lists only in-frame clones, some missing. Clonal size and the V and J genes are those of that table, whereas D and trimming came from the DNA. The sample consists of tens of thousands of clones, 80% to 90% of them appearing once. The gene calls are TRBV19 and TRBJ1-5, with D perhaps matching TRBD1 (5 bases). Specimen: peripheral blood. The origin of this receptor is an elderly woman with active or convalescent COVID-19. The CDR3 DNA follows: TGTGCCAGTAGTATTCCGGGGGGCAATCAGCCCCAGCATTTT. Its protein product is CASSIPGGNQPQHF.